This entry features one T cell receptor beta chain sequence. Its antigen is unknown. The data were taken from a study of metastatic and nonmetastatic thyroid tumors. Study-wide background: Patients with malignant and benign thyroid disease provided blood and tumor or nodule tissue, whose repertoires were compared.

Each patient went into thyroid surgery without having received any treatment. Points from the study as a whole: According to reports, the diversity of TCR beta was significantly higher in malignant thyroid tumors than in benign nodules, and this held in both blood and tumor samples.

The CDR3 extends over 15 amino acids. In germline, CDR1 is SGHRS, CDR2 YFSETQ. Trimming shortened V by 0 bases and J by 8 bases, and 14 bases separated the two germline ends. As processed by the authors: In papillary thyroid cancer, a distant-metastasis classifier was built using CDR3 differences across clinicopathological groups. TCRdb re-clonotyped the PCR reads via MiXCR. The V and J calls and clone size come from TCRdb's table, not from the authors' own analysis. The sample lists tens of thousands of clones, around 20% occurring once. The material sequenced was blood. This receptor was taken from a male donor with papillary thyroid cancer or a benign thyroid nodule (not recorded which). Some clones in this sample may be carry-over from other donors' samples. The rearrangement links TRBV5-1 to TRBJ1-4, with D maybe TRBD1 (5 bases). CDR3 nucleotide sequence: TGCGCCAGCAGCTTGGTAGGGCAGGGTACCGAAAAACTGTTTTTT. Protein product: CASSLVGQGTEKLFF.